These 12 T cell receptor beta chains were all obtained from the same sample, sequenced in a study of blood T cell repertoires in COVID-19. The assay was immunoSEQ multiplex PCR, and TCRdb's table has in-frame clones only and misses some. The table has roughly 220,000 clones, 75% to 85% seen once. The sample was peripheral blood. These receptor sequences come from a woman over 75 with COVID-19, enrolled during active disease.

Here the CDR3 DNA reads TGTGCCAGCAGTTATCGGTGGGGACTGGAGTCACCCCTCCACTTT. Translated: CASSYRWGLESPLHF. This chain joins TRBV6-5 and TRBJ1-6; possible D gene TRBD1, 5 bases. This CDR3 contains 15 residues. V was trimmed by 3 bases and J by 10 bases, leaving 16 bases between them. Germline CDR1 is MNHEY and CDR2 is SVGAGI.

The gene calls are TRBV7-9 and TRBJ2-1; D remains unclear. This CDR3 has 15 amino acids. CDR1 and CDR2 (germline): SEHNR, FQNEAQ (reference sequence). Trimming removed 6 bases from V and 10 bases from J, with 22 bases in between. The CDR3 loop reads CASSLFLDRVEEQFF. CDR3 nucleotides: TGTGCCAGCAGTCTATTTCTCGACCGGGTTGAGGAGCAGTTCTTC.

V usage is TRBV29-1 and J usage is TRBJ1-1; D remains ambiguous. The CDR3 has 13 amino acids. Between the trimmed V and J ends, which lost 4 bases and 1 base, there was a span of 10 bases. CDR1 and CDR2 (germline): SQVTM, ANQGSEA. CDR3 in DNA: TGCAGCGTTGCGCGCCAGGCGAACACTGAAGCTTTCTTT. Translated: CSVARQANTEAFF. Based on the CDR3 plus reference TRBV29-1 and TRBJ1-1, the full variable domain is SAVISQKPSRDICQRGTSLTIQCQVDSQVTMMFWYRQQPGQSLTLIATANQGSEATYESGFVIDKFPISRPNLTFSTLTVSNMSPEDSSIYLCSVARQANTEAFFGQGTRLTVV.

V gene TRBV11-2 combines with J gene TRBJ2-3; 10 bases line up with TRBD2. The CDR3 consists of 16 residues. The germline gives CDR1 SGHAT, CDR2 FQNNGV. The V and J ends lost 1 base and 6 bases, in that order; junction bases with no gene match: 7. For the CDR3, the DNA is TGTGCCAGCAGCTTAGCACTAGCGGGGCCGCGGGATACGCAGTATTTT. It yields the protein CASSLALAGPRDTQYF.

The chain carries TRBV7-2 and TRBJ2-2, with unresolved D. The CDR3 runs 15 residues. The V end lost 0 bases, the J end lost 2 bases, and 7 bases lay between the germline ends. Germline V CDR1 and CDR2: SGHTA, FQGNSA. CDR3 region: CASSLAWRNTGELFF. CDR3 bases: TGTGCCAGCAGCTTAGCGTGGAGAAACACCGGGGAGCTGTTTTTT. Full variable domain (rest looked up from reference TRBV7-2 and TRBJ2-2): GAGVSQSPSNKVTEKGKDVELRCDPISGHTALYWYRQSLGQGLEFLIYFQGNSAPDKSGLPSDRFSAERTGGSVSTLTIQRTQQEDSAVYLCASSLAWRNTGELFFGEGSRLTVL.

The chain is built from TRBV5-8 and TRBJ2-7, with 11 bases matching TRBD2. V lost 4 bases and J lost 5; bases outside the gene matches: 11. CDR3 length equals 16 residues. Germline V gene lookup returns CDR1 SGHTS and CDR2 YDEGEE. This CDR3 reads CASSRRGSGRANEQYF. As DNA, the CDR3 is TGTGCCAGCAGCCGAAGGGGTAGCGGGAGGGCCAACGAGCAGTACTTC.

The V and J genes are TRBV9 and TRBJ2-2, with 9 nucleotides matching TRBD2. V was pared by 3 bases and J by 7 bases, with 10 bases of the junction left unmatched. Per germline, CDR1 SGDLS and CDR2 YYNGEE. This CDR3 spans 16 amino acids. The CDR3 here is CASSGTASGKVGELFF. For the CDR3, the DNA is TGTGCCAGCAGCGGTACGGCTAGCGGGAAGGTCGGGGAGCTGTTTTTT.

The chain employs TRBV6-5 and TRBJ1-3; a weak D match, TRBD1 (6 bases). Deletions cut 6 bases from V and 4 bases from J, with 13 bases between. The CDR3 sequence is 14 residues long. From germline, CDR1 is MNHEY and CDR2 SVGAGI. The CDR3 protein is CASSLTGIGNTIYF. In nucleotides, the CDR3 is TGTGCCAGCAGCCTAACAGGGATCGGAAACACCATATATTTT.

The sample holds a few counts of this clone. The chain carries TRBV19 and TRBJ2-6; TRBD2 matches at 8 bases. Germline CDR1 and CDR2: LNHDA and SQIVND (reference sequence). This CDR3 spans 18 amino acids. Losses at the gene ends were 1 base for V and 4 bases for J; bases not matched to a gene: 9. The CDR3 DNA is TGTGCCAGTAGTATAGCAGGGACTAGACGTCCAGGGGCCAACGTCCTGACTTTC. It specifies CASSIAGTRRPGANVLTF.

The rearrangement links TRBV28 to TRBJ2-2; 7 bases are shared with TRBD2. Germline trimming cut 3 bases from V and 1 base from J; bases unmatched to any gene: 5. Germline-derived CDR1 and CDR2 are MDHEN and SYDVKM. This CDR3 contains 16 residues. CDR3 DNA: TGTGCCAGCAGTTTGTTCGCTAGCGGGAACACCGGGGAGCTGTTTTTT. The encoded protein is CASSLFASGNTGELFF.

The rearrangement uses TRBV19 and TRBJ1-2; possible D gene TRBD1, 5 bases. The CDR3 loop spans 15 amino acids. The germline V gene has CDR1 LNHDA and CDR2 SQIVND (reference sequence). V was cut by 0 bases and J by 4 bases, with 12 bases left in between. The CDR3 protein is CASSIEGTGSYGYTF. CDR3 sequence (DNA): TGTGCCAGTAGTATAGAAGGTACAGGATCCTATGGCTACACCTTC.

The rearrangement uses TRBV28 and TRBJ1-2; possibly TRBD1 for D (6 bases). Per the germline V gene, CDR1 is MDHEN and CDR2 is SYDVKM. V gave up 4 bases and J gave up 14 bases, with 17 bases separating them. The CDR3 has 12 residues. The CDR3 loop is CASSYGQSLLTF. The DNA for the CDR3 is TGTGCCAGCAGTTATGGACAGTCGTTACTAACCTTC.